The TCR beta chain described here comes from a study of cytomegalovirus exposure and HLA in healthy donors. Study-level results: The study dropped some indistinguishable V segments, TRBV6-2 and TRBV6-3 among them.

Amplification used 60 Vbeta primers and 13 Jbeta primers. TCRdb's copy holds only in-frame clones and misses some; the assay was immunoSEQ multiplex PCR. This sample carries over 110,000 clones, roughly three quarters of them seen once, and the ten largest clones take more than 3%. Germline CDR1 reads SGHTA; CDR2 reads FQGNSA. This CDR3 has 16 amino acids. V shed 0 bases, J shed 1 base, and the junction held 2 bases outside the gene matches. Comments on this clone: Its specificity is not known.

This TCR derives from a female donor in good health and CMV-seronegative. Sequences were obtained from PBMCs. The J gene is TRBJ2-3, the V gene TRBV7-2; TRBD2 aligns across 9 bases. The CDR3 nucleotides are TGTGCCAGCAGCTTAGCCATAGCGGGAGGCACAGATACGCAGTATTTT. This sequence encodes CASSLAIAGGTDTQYF. Looking up the rest from reference TRBV7-2 and TRBJ2-3 gives the full variable domain: GAGVSQSPSNKVTEKGKDVELRCDPISGHTALYWYRQSLGQGLEFLIYFQGNSAPDKSGLPSDRFSAERTGGSVSTLTIQRTQQEDSAVYLCASSLAIAGGTDTQYFGPGTRLTVL.